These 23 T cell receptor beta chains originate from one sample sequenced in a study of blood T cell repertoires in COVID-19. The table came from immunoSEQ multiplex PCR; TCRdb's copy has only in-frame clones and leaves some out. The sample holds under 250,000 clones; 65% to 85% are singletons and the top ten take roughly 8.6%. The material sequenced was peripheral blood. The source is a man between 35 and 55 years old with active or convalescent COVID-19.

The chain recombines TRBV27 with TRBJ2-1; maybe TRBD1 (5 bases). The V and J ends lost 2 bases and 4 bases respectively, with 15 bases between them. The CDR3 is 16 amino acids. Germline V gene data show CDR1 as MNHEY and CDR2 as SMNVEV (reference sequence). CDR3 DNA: TGTGCCAGCAGTTTAACAGGTCCCATTTTGTACAATGAGCAGTTCTTC. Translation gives CASSLTGPILYNEQFF.

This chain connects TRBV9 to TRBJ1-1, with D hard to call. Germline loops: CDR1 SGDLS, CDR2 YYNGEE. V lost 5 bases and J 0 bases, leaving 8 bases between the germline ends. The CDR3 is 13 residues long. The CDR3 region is CASRRDMNTEAFF. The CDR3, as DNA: TGTGCCAGCAGAAGAGACATGAACACTGAAGCTTTCTTT.

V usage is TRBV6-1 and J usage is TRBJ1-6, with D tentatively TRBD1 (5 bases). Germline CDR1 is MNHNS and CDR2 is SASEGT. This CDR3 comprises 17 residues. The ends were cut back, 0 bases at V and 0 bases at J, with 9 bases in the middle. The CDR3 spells CASSEAGGSSYNSPLHF. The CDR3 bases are TGTGCCAGCAGTGAAGCGGGGGGGAGCTCCTATAATTCACCCCTCCACTTT.

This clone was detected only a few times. DNA for the CDR3: TGCAGCGTTCACGGTCTGAACACTGAAGCTTTCTTT. Amino acids: CSVHGLNTEAFF. The V gene is TRBV29-1, the J gene TRBJ1-1; no clear D gene. Germline assignment: CDR1 SQVTM and CDR2 ANQGSEA. The CDR3 has 12 amino acids. The germline V and J ends were trimmed by 5 bases and 0 bases, with 7 bases remaining between them.

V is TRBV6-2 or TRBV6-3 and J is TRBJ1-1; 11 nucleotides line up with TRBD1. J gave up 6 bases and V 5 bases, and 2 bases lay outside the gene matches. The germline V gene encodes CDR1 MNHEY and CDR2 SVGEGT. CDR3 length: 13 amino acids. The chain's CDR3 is CASSRGQGAEAFF. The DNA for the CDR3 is TGTGCCAGCAGTCGGGGACAGGGGGCTGAAGCTTTCTTT.

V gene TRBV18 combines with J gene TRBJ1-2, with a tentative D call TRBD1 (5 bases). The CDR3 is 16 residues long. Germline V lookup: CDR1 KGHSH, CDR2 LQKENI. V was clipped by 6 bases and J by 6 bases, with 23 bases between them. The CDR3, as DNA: TGTGCCAGCTCGCCAGGTCAGGGTACCCTGTCAAATGGCTACACCTTC. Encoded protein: CASSPGQGTLSNGYTF.

DNA of the CDR3: TGTGCCAGCAGTTTATCGGAAGGGGTTGGGGATACGCAGTATTTT. It codes for CASSLSEGVGDTQYF. The rearrangement uses TRBV27 and TRBJ2-3; TRBD1 is a possible D gene (5 bases). The germline V gene has CDR1 MNHEY and CDR2 SMNVEV (reference sequence). Trimming removed 0 bases at V and 6 bases at J, with 13 bases between. The CDR3 extends over 15 amino acids.

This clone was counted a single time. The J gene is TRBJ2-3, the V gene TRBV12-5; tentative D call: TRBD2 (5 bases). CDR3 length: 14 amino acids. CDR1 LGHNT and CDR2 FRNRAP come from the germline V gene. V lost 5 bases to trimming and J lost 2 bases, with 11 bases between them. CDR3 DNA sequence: TGTGCTAGTGGTGCGGACTCTTTCACAGATACGCAGTATTTT. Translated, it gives CASGADSFTDTQYF.

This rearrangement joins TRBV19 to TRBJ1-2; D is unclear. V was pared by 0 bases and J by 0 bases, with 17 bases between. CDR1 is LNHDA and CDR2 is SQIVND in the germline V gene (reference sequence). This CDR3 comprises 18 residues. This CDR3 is CASSIDLFLGPPNYGYTF. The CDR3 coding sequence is TGTGCCAGTAGTATAGATCTATTTTTGGGCCCCCCTAACTATGGCTACACCTTC.

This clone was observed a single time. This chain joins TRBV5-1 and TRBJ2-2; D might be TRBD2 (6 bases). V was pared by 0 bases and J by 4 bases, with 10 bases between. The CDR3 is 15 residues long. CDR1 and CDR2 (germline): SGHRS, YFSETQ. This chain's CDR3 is CASSLAAEGTGELFF. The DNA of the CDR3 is TGCGCCAGCAGCTTGGCCGCGGAGGGCACCGGGGAGCTGTTTTTT.

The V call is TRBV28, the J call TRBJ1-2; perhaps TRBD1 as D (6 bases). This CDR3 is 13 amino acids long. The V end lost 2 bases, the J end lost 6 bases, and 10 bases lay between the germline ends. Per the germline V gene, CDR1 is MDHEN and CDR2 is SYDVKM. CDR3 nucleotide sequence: TGTGCCAGCAGTTTAGGGGGGGCGAATGGCTACACCTTC. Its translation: CASSLGGANGYTF.

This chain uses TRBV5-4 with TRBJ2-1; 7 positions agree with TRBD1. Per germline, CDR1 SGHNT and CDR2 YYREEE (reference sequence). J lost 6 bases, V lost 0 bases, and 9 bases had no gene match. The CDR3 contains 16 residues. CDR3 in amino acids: CASSLGGGAYGNEQFF. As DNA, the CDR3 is TGTGCCAGCAGCTTGGGAGGGGGCGCGTATGGCAATGAGCAGTTCTTC.

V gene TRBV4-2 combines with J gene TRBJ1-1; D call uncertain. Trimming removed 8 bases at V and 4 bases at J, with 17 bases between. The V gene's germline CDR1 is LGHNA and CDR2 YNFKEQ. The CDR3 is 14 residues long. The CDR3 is CASRAVEKVTEAFF. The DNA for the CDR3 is TGTGCCAGCCGCGCGGTTGAGAAGGTCACTGAAGCTTTCTTT.

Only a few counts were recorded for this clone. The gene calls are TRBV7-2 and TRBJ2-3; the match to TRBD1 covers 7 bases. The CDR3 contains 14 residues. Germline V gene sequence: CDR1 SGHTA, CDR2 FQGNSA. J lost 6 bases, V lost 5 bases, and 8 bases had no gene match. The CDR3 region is CASSPTGVVDTQYF. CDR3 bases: TGTGCCAGCAGCCCAACAGGGGTGGTTGATACGCAGTATTTT.

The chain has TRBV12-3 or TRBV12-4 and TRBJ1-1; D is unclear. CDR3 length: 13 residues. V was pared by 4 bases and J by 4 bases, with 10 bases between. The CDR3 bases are TGTGCCAGCAGTTCCCCAGGCGTCACTGAAGCTTTCTTT. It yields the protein CASSSPGVTEAFF.

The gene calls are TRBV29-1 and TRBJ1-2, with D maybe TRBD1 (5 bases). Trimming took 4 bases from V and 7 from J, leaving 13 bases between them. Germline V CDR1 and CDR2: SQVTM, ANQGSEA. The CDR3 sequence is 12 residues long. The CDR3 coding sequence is TGCAGCGTTGCCCGGGCCGGGGGTGGCTACACCTTC. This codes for CSVARAGGGYTF.

CDR3 coding DNA: TGCAGTGCTAGTTCGGGGGTGAATCAGCCCCAGCATTTT. It codes for CSASSGVNQPQHF. The chain recombines TRBV20-1 with TRBJ1-5, with TRBD1 as a possible D gene (5 bases). The CDR3 loop spans 13 amino acids. Germline V CDR1 and CDR2: DFQATT, SNEGSKA (reference sequence). V shed 3 bases and J shed 4 bases, with 10 bases lying between them.

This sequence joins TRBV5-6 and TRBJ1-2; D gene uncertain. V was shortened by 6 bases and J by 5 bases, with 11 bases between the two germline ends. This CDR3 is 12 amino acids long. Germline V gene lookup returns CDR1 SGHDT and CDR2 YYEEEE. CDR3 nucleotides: TGTGCCAGCACCCGGGAGGCTTATGGCTACACCTTC. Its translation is CASTREAYGYTF.

The CDR3 region has the DNA TGTGCCAGCAGGACCAGGACAGGACCTTCCTACGAGCAGTACTTC. Residues: CASRTRTGPSYEQYF. This chain joins TRBV27 and TRBJ2-7, with 7 bases that match TRBD1. The CDR3 is 15 residues long. V shed 6 bases, J shed 1 base, and the junction held 9 bases outside the gene matches. Per germline, CDR1 MNHEY and CDR2 SMNVEV (reference sequence).

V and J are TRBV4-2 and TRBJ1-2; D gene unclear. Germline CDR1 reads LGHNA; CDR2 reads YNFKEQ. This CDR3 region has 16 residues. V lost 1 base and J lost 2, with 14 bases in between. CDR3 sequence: CASSQGAWGGNYGYTF. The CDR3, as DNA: TGTGCCAGCAGCCAAGGGGCCTGGGGAGGAAACTATGGCTACACCTTC.

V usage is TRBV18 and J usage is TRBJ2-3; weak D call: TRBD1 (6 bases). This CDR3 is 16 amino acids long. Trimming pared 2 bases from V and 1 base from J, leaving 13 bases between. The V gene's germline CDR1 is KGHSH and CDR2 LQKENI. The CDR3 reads CASSPLQGLGTDTQYF. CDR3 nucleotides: TGTGCCAGCTCACCATTGCAGGGGTTAGGCACAGATACGCAGTATTTT.

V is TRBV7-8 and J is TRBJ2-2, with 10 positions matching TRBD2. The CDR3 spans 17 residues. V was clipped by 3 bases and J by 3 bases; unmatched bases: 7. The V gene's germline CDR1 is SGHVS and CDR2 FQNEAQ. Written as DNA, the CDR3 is TGTGCCAGCAGCTTTCCTAGCGGGGGCGCTGACACCGGGGAGCTGTTTTTT. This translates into CASSFPSGGADTGELFF.

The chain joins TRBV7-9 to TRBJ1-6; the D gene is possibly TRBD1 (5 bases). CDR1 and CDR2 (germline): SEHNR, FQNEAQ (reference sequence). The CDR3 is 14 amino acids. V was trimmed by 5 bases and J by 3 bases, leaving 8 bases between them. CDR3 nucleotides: TGTGCCAGCAGCCGGGACTTCTATAATTCACCCCTCCACTTT. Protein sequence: CASSRDFYNSPLHF.